Listed here are 16 T cell receptor beta chains from one sample, sequenced in a study of T cells in Graves' hyperthyroidism and ophthalmopathy. RNA transcripts yielded amplified TCR beta CDR3 regions. Researchers ran a first-round RT-PCR on the TCR CDR3 using the HTBI primer set. Using its own MiXCR run on the multiplex PCR reads, TCRdb lists one record per CDR3 protein. This sample has almost 350,000 distinct CDR3 sequences, with 15% to 20% found just once. Material for sequencing was blood. The source is a woman aged 35 to 49 with Graves' ophthalmopathy.

This clonotype has just a few counts. The rearrangement links TRBV6-5 to TRBJ2-5; D uncertain. This CDR3 region has 14 residues. The V gene lost 0 bases and the J gene lost 1 base, with 6 bases spanning the gap. Looked up from germline, CDR1 is MNHEY and CDR2 is SVGAGI. CDR3 loop: CASSYSRTQETQYF. The CDR3 DNA reads as TGTGCCAGCAGTTACTCCCGGACCCAAGAGACCCAGTACTTC.

This chain connects TRBV18 to TRBJ1-1, with 7 bases matching TRBD1. Germline CDR1 KGHSH, CDR2 LQKENI. The CDR3 consists of 16 residues. Germline trimming cut 6 bases from V and 6 bases from J; bases unmatched to any gene: 16. The CDR3 bases are TGTGCCAGCTCCCTCGGTGGGGCACAGGGGAAGGCTGAAGCTTTCTTT. This codes for CASSLGGAQGKAEAFF.

This clonotype has a handful of counts. With a much larger clone just one base away, this may be a read error. The rearrangement uses TRBV6-2 or TRBV6-3 and TRBJ2-7; D perhaps matches TRBD2 (5 bases). V was clipped by 6 bases and J by 4 bases, with 13 bases between them. The CDR3 runs to 13 residues. The germline V gene encodes CDR1 MNHEY and CDR2 SVGEGT. The CDR3 DNA follows: TGTGCCAGCAGCGCCGGGATCGAGTACGAGCAGTACTTC. Translation gives CASSAGIEYEQYF.

This clonotype was recorded at least ten times. The chain's CDR3 is CSVGSGRNYEQYF. The CDR3 DNA sequence: TGCAGCGTCGGTAGCGGGAGGAATTACGAGCAGTACTTC. The chain uses TRBV29-1 and TRBJ2-7; 10 nucleotides line up with TRBD2. The CDR3 runs to 13 residues. In germline, CDR1 is SQVTM, CDR2 ANQGSEA. The ends lost 6 bases at V and 4 bases at J; junction bases unmatched: 6.

Details on this clonotype: An end of the junction does not agree with germline; a read error may underlie this. V and J are TRBV7-2 and TRBJ2-5; 9 positions agree with TRBD2. Germline V gene lookup returns CDR1 SGHTA and CDR2 FQGNSA. The CDR3 totals 16 residues. Written as DNA, the CDR3 is TGTGCCAGCAGCCTAGCTACGCGGGGGGGGAAAGAGACCCAGTACTTC. This gives the protein CASSLATRGGKETQYF.

This clonotype was detected ten times or more. V is TRBV6-5 and J is TRBJ2-7; D gene ambiguous. The CDR3 has 14 residues. V was cut by 6 bases and J by 1 base, with 13 bases left in between. Per the germline V gene, CDR1 is MNHEY and CDR2 is SVGAGI. The CDR3 DNA reads TGTGCCAGCAGGTGGCGGAAGGATTCCTACGAGCAGTACTTC. Amino acid sequence: CASRWRKDSYEQYF.

This clonotype was detected many times. The chain recombines TRBV28 with TRBJ2-7, with TRBD1 matching 7 bases. The CDR3 loop spans 15 amino acids. V was clipped by 8 bases and J by 6 bases; unmatched bases: 16. Germline assignment: CDR1 MDHEN and CDR2 SYDVKM. The CDR3 coding sequence is TGTGCCAGCCGATCAGGCGACAGGGAATGGCTCGAGCAGTACTTC. It is translated as CASRSGDREWLEQYF. Full variable domain (missing parts from reference TRBV28 and TRBJ2-7): DVKVTQSSRYLVKRTGEKVFLECVQDMDHENMFWYRQDPGLGLRLIYFSYDVKMKEKGDIPEGYSVSREKKERFSLILESASTNQTSMYLCASRSGDREWLEQYFGPGTRLTVT.

The table lists this clonotype with many counts. The rearrangement joins TRBV30 to TRBJ2-7; D is ambiguous. The germline V and J ends were trimmed by 4 bases and 2 bases, with 12 bases remaining between them. This CDR3 contains 13 residues. Germline CDR1 reads GTSNPN; CDR2 reads SVGIG (reference sequence). In DNA, the CDR3 is TGTGCCTGGACTGCTGGTCTTACCTACGAGCAGTACTTC. Translating it yields CAWTAGLTYEQYF.

With respect to this clonotype: This could be a read error, since a much larger clone is one nucleotide away. J is TRBJ2-4 and V is TRBV6-5; D could derive from TRBD1 or TRBD2 (6 bases each). The CDR3 has 13 residues. Germline CDR1 is MNHEY and CDR2 is SVGAGI. The CDR3 region is CARSKGGLNIQYF. The CDR3, as DNA: TGTGCCCGCAGCAAAGGGGGACTTAACATTCAGTACTTC.

The chain joins TRBV4-1 to TRBJ1-1; a possible D gene is TRBD1 (6 bases). Germline lookup yields CDR1 MGHRA and CDR2 YSYEKL. This CDR3 has 16 amino acids. V gave up 4 bases and J gave up 3 bases, with 18 bases separating them. CDR3 sequence: CASSRQFQGLDTEAFF. The CDR3 coding sequence is TGCGCCAGCAGCCGCCAGTTTCAGGGGTTAGACACTGAAGCTTTCTTT.

This chain links TRBV6-2 or TRBV6-3 with TRBJ2-7; TRBD1 matches at 7 bases. Germline CDR1 is MNHEY and CDR2 is SVGEGT. The length of the CDR3 is 15 residues. Trimming at V came to 5 bases and at J to 2 bases, leaving 9 bases not matched to a gene. This CDR3 is CASSRAVGTAYEQYF. In DNA form, the CDR3 reads TGTGCCAGCAGTCGGGCGGTTGGGACAGCCTACGAGCAGTACTTC.

This clonotype appeared many times. V gene TRBV2 combines with J gene TRBJ2-2; the D gene is possibly TRBD2 (6 bases). The germline V gene encodes CDR1 SNHLY and CDR2 FYNNEI. Trimming stripped 6 bases from V and 7 bases from J, with 18 bases between. The CDR3 extends over 15 amino acids. CDR3 sequence: CASRTHLGLGGELFF. The CDR3 nucleotides read TGTGCCAGCAGGACGCACCTGGGACTCGGCGGGGAGCTGTTTTTT.

The chain combines TRBV13 with TRBJ1-1; D may be TRBD1 (6 bases). The CDR3 is made up of 15 amino acids. Trimming pared 0 bases from V and 6 bases from J, leaving 14 bases between. The germline CDR1 and CDR2 sequences are PRHDT and FYEKMQ (reference sequence). The CDR3 reads CASSLGQGVGAEAFF. The CDR3, as DNA: TGTGCCAGCAGCTTAGGACAGGGAGTGGGGGCTGAAGCTTTCTTT.

This clonotype was recorded many times. The chain recombines TRBV11-2 with TRBJ2-7; possibly TRBD1 or TRBD2 for D (5 bases each). CDR1 is SGHAT, CDR2 FQNNGV, per germline. V lost 3 bases to trimming and J lost 0 bases, with 15 bases between them. The CDR3 is 16 residues long. The chain's CDR3 is CASSFLQGEPSYEQYF. For the CDR3, the DNA is TGTGCCAGCAGCTTCCTCCAAGGGGAGCCCTCCTACGAGCAGTACTTC.

In its sample, this clonotype was seen many times. The rearrangement uses TRBV28 and TRBJ1-2; no reliable D call. Trimming removed 6 bases at V and 8 bases at J, with 19 bases between. The CDR3 runs 14 residues. Germline CDR1 is MDHEN and CDR2 is SYDVKM. In nucleotides, the CDR3 is TGTGCCAGCAGCGCCCTATTCCCGCGTGTGGGCTACACCTTC. Translated, it gives CASSALFPRVGYTF.

This clonotype occurred many times. The CDR3 region has the DNA TGTGCCAGTAGTATGGGCGGGGGTGACGCTTTCTTT. It yields the protein CASSMGGGDAFF. V gene TRBV19 combines with J gene TRBJ1-1; D is perhaps TRBD1 (5 bases). Trimming pared 3 bases from V and 11 bases from J, leaving 13 bases between. The V gene's germline CDR1 is LNHDA and CDR2 SQIVND (reference sequence). This CDR3 has 12 residues.